Listed below are T cell receptor beta chains from one sample, sequenced in a study of cytomegalovirus exposure and HLA in healthy donors. Generated by immunoSEQ multiplex PCR, the TCRdb table keeps only in-frame clones and is missing some. Altogether around 49,000 clones are present, 80% being singletons, with the ten largest covering 8% to 8.5%. The sample was PBMCs. The receptors were gathered from a man aged 25 to 40 in good health and CMV-seropositive. The CDR3 runs from the conserved cysteine through the conserved F or W. The order of the fields is J gene, V gene, CDR3 protein.

>TRBJ1-2|TRBV27
CASSLGGTGTYGYTF
>TRBJ2-5|TRBV10-3
CAMSGGETQYF
>TRBJ2-2|TRBV2
CAISRDRGELFF
>TRBJ2-3|TRBV15
CATSRDTRITDTQYF
>TRBJ1-3|TRBV13
CASSLGSSGNTIYF
>TRBJ2-2|TRBV9
CASSVAPQGTTANTGELFF
>TRBJ1-5|TRBV7-9
CASSLDSGNQPQHF
>TRBJ2-3|TRBV6-1
CASTDGGFSTDTQYF
>TRBJ2-3|TRBV4-2
CASSQTSGASSTDTQYF
>TRBJ2-7|TRBV4-1
CASSQEGGQRTYEQYF
>TRBJ1-1|TRBV27
CASSLSWGGVNTEAFF
>TRBJ2-7|TRBV7-3
CASSYSGGLSEQYF
>TRBJ1-1|TRBV5-1
CASRTGGQGAEAFF
>TRBJ2-1|TRBV9
CASSGLSLRYNEQFF
>TRBJ1-1|TRBV2
CASILREAAFF
>-|TRBV9
CASSVDQVPVEQYF
>TRBJ2-5|TRBV5-1
CASKGLAEETQYF